The 19 T cell receptor beta chains in this list originate from one sample, sequenced in a study of T cell changes during pregnancy in multiple sclerosis. Data came from immunoSEQ multiplex PCR; TCRdb stores just in-frame clones and leaves some out. Among 40,000 to 45,000 clones listed, 89% were seen once. Sequencing used CD4+ T cells from peripheral blood mononuclear cells, obtained in the first trimester of pregnancy. These receptors came from a female donor with multiple sclerosis, enrolled in a pregnancy study.

J is TRBJ2-7 and V is TRBV4-3; 9 bases line up with TRBD1. This CDR3 spans 15 amino acids. Germline V gene lookup returns CDR1 LGHNA and CDR2 YSLEER. J was trimmed by 3 bases and V by 4 bases; bases with no gene match: 7. The DNA of the CDR3 is TGCGCCAGCAGCCGATATCCGGACAGGGGCTACGAGCAGTACTTC. Translated: CASSRYPDRGYEQYF.

This chain uses TRBV6-6 with TRBJ2-2; TRBD2 aligns across 16 bases. The CDR3 is 16 amino acids. Germline V gene sequence: CDR1 MNHNY, CDR2 SVGAGI (reference sequence). V lost 7 bases to trimming and J lost 7 bases; unmatched junction nucleotides: 6. CDR3: CASNPGLAGGIGELFF. The CDR3 DNA reads TGTGCCAGCAACCCGGGACTAGCGGGAGGGATCGGGGAGCTGTTTTTT.

The rearrangement uses TRBV4-2 and TRBJ2-3; maybe TRBD2 (6 bases). CDR3 length equals 14 residues. Trimming left V 3 bases short and J 0 bases short, with 7 bases between. CDR1 is LGHNA, CDR2 YNFKEQ, per germline. CDR3 residues: CASSQGTSTDTQYF. The CDR3 nucleotides read TGTGCCAGCAGCCAGGGGACTAGCACAGATACGCAGTATTTT.

This chain uses TRBV10-3 with TRBJ1-2; D remains unclear. The CDR3 has 12 residues. Trimming took 4 bases from V and 7 from J, leaving 10 bases between them. Germline CDR1 reads ENHRY; CDR2 reads SYGVKD. The CDR3: CAISGGSGGYTF. The CDR3 DNA is TGTGCCATCAGTGGAGGGTCGGGTGGCTACACCTTC.

The chain is built from TRBV2 and TRBJ1-4, with 8 bases lining up with TRBD1. V lost 6 bases to trimming and J lost 8 bases; unmatched junction nucleotides: 11. The length of the CDR3 is 15 residues. Per the germline V gene, CDR1 is SNHLY and CDR2 is FYNNEI. The DNA of the CDR3 is TGTGCCAGCAGGGAATCCTCACAGGGGGGAGAAAAACTGTTTTTT. Protein sequence: CASRESSQGGEKLFF.

The genes are TRBV11-2 and TRBJ2-4, with TRBD1 matching 12 bases. The ends lost 5 bases at V and 7 bases at J; junction bases unmatched: 6. This CDR3 contains 15 residues. Germline V gives CDR1 SGHAT, CDR2 FQNNGV. CDR3 coding DNA: TGTGCCAGCAGCCGGGACAGGGGGCTGGAGAACATTCAGTACTTC. Encoded protein: CASSRDRGLENIQYF.

This clone has a handful of counts. This sequence joins TRBV5-1 and TRBJ1-4, with TRBD1 identical over 8 bases. V was pared by 4 bases and J by 13 bases, with 9 bases of the junction left unmatched. Germline lookup yields CDR1 SGHRS and CDR2 YFSETQ. This CDR3 spans 13 amino acids. The CDR3 DNA reads TGCGCCAGCAGCGCGGACAGGGCCAAGGGACTGTTTTTT. Its protein is CASSADRAKGLFF.

This clone was seen once. The chain's CDR3 is CASSFDREETQYF. The DNA of the CDR3 is TGTGCCAGCAGCTTTGACCGGGAAGAGACCCAGTACTTC. The chain uses TRBV7-9 and TRBJ2-5; unclear D gene. V was clipped by 3 bases and J by 3 bases, with 8 bases between them. The CDR3 runs 13 residues. From germline, CDR1 is SEHNR and CDR2 FQNEAQ (reference sequence).

The chain is built from TRBV28 and TRBJ2-7; the D is unclear. V lost 7 bases, J lost 5 bases, and 12 bases lay in between. The V gene's germline CDR1 is MDHEN and CDR2 SYDVKM. CDR3 length: 12 residues. The CDR3 loop is CASIRFPDEQYF. CDR3 nucleotide sequence: TGTGCCAGCATTCGTTTCCCGGACGAGCAGTACTTC.

V and J are TRBV6-6 and TRBJ1-2; 7 nucleotides line up with TRBD1. With 6 bases clipped from V and 2 bases from J, the junction kept 9 bases outside the gene matches. The CDR3 spans 15 residues. Germline V CDR1 and CDR2: MNHNY, SVGAGI (reference sequence). The chain's CDR3 is CASSPRGRGNYGYTF. CDR3 nucleotide sequence: TGTGCCAGCAGCCCCCGTGGCAGGGGGAACTATGGCTACACCTTC.

Written as DNA, the CDR3 is TGTGCCAGCAGCTTTGGGGCTAGCGGCAACAATGAGCAGTTCTTC. This encodes CASSFGASGNNEQFF. V and J are TRBV5-4 and TRBJ2-1; 7 positions agree with TRBD2. After removal of 2 bases from V and 5 bases from J, the junction contained 7 bases not matched to a gene. The CDR3 sequence is 15 residues long. From germline, CDR1 is SGHNT and CDR2 YYREEE (reference sequence).

This chain uses TRBV2 with TRBJ2-3, with TRBD2 identical over 9 bases. The CDR3 has 14 amino acids. The germline CDR1 and CDR2 sequences are SNHLY and FYNNEI. Unmatched junction bases numbered 7, after V lost 6 bases and J lost 6 bases. This chain's CDR3 is CASRPGLAMDTQYF. The CDR3 DNA reads TGTGCCAGCAGGCCGGGACTAGCAATGGATACGCAGTATTTT.

J is TRBJ1-1 and V is TRBV27; TRBD1 aligns across 9 bases. The CDR3 covers 14 residues. V shed 5 bases and J 4 bases; nucleotides not matched to a gene: 5. Germline V gene sequence: CDR1 MNHEY, CDR2 SMNVEV (reference sequence). The CDR3 region has the DNA TGTGCCAGCAGTCCCGGGACAGGGATCACTGAAGCTTTCTTT. This sequence encodes CASSPGTGITEAFF.

This chain connects TRBV5-5 to TRBJ1-3; D not certain. The CDR3 covers 15 residues. CDR1 is SGHKS, CDR2 YYEKEE, per germline (reference sequence). Trimming cost V 0 bases and J 5 bases, with 12 bases left between them. The CDR3 region is CASSLDGFVRNTIYF. The CDR3, as DNA: TGTGCCAGCAGCTTGGACGGGTTCGTGAGAAACACCATATATTTT.

The rearrangement links TRBV7-9 to TRBJ1-1, with no clear D. This CDR3 region has 15 residues. V was clipped by 3 bases and J by 4 bases, with 15 bases between them. CDR1 is SEHNR and CDR2 is FQNEAQ in the germline V gene (reference sequence). The CDR3 region is CASSLGSGWSTEAFF. The CDR3 region has the DNA TGTGCCAGCAGCTTGGGGTCGGGGTGGTCCACTGAAGCTTTCTTT. Full variable domain (missing parts from reference TRBV7-9 and TRBJ1-1): DTGVSQNPRHKITKRGQNVTFRCDPISEHNRLYWYRQTLGQGPEFLTYFQNEAQLEKSRLLSDRFSAERPKGSFSTLEIQRTEQGDSAMYLCASSLGSGWSTEAFFGQGTRLTVV.

The CDR3 DNA reads TGTGCCTCCGAATCAACGGGGGGCTTCGGCGAGCAGTACTTC. Amino acids: CASESTGGFGEQYF. The V gene is TRBV6-1, the J gene TRBJ2-7; tentatively, D is TRBD2 (7 bases). CDR1 and CDR2 from the germline V gene are MNHNS and SASEGT. The CDR3 length is 14 residues. With 11 bases removed from V and 6 bases from J, the gap between germline ends came to 23 bases.

V and J are TRBV6-1 and TRBJ1-1; TRBD1 matches at 7 bases. J was trimmed by 2 bases and V by 6 bases; bases with no gene match: 6. Germline V CDR1 and CDR2: MNHNS, SASEGT. The CDR3 loop spans 14 amino acids. CDR3 DNA: TGTGCCAGCAGCCGCGGACAGGTCAACACTGAAGCTTTCTTT. Translating it yields CASSRGQVNTEAFF.

V and J are TRBV4-1 and TRBJ2-5, with TRBD2 as a possible D gene (6 bases). The end of the DNA fits TRBJ2-7 better, so the J call may be wrong. The germline V gene encodes CDR1 MGHRA and CDR2 YSYEKL. The CDR3 totals 15 residues. The CDR3 protein is CASSQIASVHYEQYF. The CDR3 region has the DNA TGCGCCAGCAGCCAAATTGCTAGCGTTCACTACGAGCAGTACTTC.

The rearrangement links TRBV5-4 to TRBJ1-2, with D possibly TRBD1 on 6 matching bases. Trimming removed 5 bases at V and 1 base at J, with 9 bases between. Germline assignment: CDR1 SGHNT and CDR2 YYREEE (reference sequence). The CDR3 is 13 residues long. The chain's CDR3 is CASRQDSNYGYTF. In DNA, the CDR3 is TGTGCCAGCAGGCAGGACAGTAACTATGGCTACACCTTC.